This entry lists 5 T cell receptor beta chains sequenced from one sample in a study of CD8 T cells in ankylosing spondylitis (TCRdb year 2017). The library was built by means of 5' RACE. TCRdb lists the instrument as Illumina HiSeq 2500. TCRdb reprocessed the public reads (quality trimming at Q25 with fastp, clone calling with MiXCR) and kept in-frame beta chains. Entries are consolidated by CDR3 protein sequence, retaining the most common genes and DNA. For this sample there are 210,000 or so distinct CDR3 sequences; around a quarter appear just once. The ten top clones hold under 8% of the sample. Input material: blood, either unsorted or a sorted T cell fraction (not recorded which). These receptors were collected from a male donor with ankylosing spondylitis or in good health (not recorded which).

The CDR3 nucleotides are TGTGCCAGCAGTTTAGGCCAGATGAACACCGGGGAGCTGTTTTTT. Residues: CASSLGQMNTGELFF. The chain employs TRBV27 and TRBJ2-2; D is ambiguous. V gave up 2 bases and J gave up 1 base, with 8 bases separating them. This CDR3 region has 15 residues. Per the germline V gene, CDR1 is MNHEY and CDR2 is SMNVEV (reference sequence).

The chain combines TRBV10-2 with TRBJ1-4, with D possibly being TRBD1 (6 bases). In germline, CDR1 is WSHSY, CDR2 SAAADI. The length of the CDR3 is 13 residues. Deletions cut 7 bases from V and 7 bases from J, with 13 bases between. The CDR3 DNA follows: TGCGCCAGCACCACGACAGGAGTTGAAAAACTGTTTTTT. Translating gives CASTTTGVEKLFF.

The V gene is TRBV9, the J gene TRBJ2-3, with D maybe TRBD2 (6 bases). V shed 0 bases and J shed 4 bases, with 12 bases lying between them. There are 15 residues in the CDR3. Germline V gene lookup returns CDR1 SGDLS and CDR2 YYNGEE. The CDR3 here is CASSVAGVVADTQYF. The CDR3 DNA follows: TGTGCCAGCAGCGTAGCGGGAGTAGTGGCAGATACGCAGTATTTT.

This clonotype occurred many times. This chain links TRBV18 with TRBJ2-5, with 8 bases identical to TRBD1. The germline gives CDR1 KGHSH, CDR2 LQKENI. With 0 bases clipped from V and 3 bases from J, the junction kept 3 bases outside the gene matches. This CDR3 has 15 residues. The CDR3 loop reads CASSPPGGQEETQYF. CDR3 coding DNA: TGTGCCAGCTCACCACCGGGGGGACAGGAAGAGACCCAGTACTTC.

This clonotype occurred many times. J is TRBJ2-1 and V is TRBV6-5, with 10 bases lining up with TRBD2. Unmatched junction bases numbered 10, after V lost 2 bases and J lost 6 bases. The CDR3 has 17 amino acids. From germline, CDR1 is MNHEY and CDR2 SVGAGI. This CDR3 is CASSYRGLAGVSNEQFF. In nucleotides, the CDR3 is TGTGCCAGCAGTTACCGCGGTCTAGCGGGAGTCTCCAATGAGCAGTTCTTC.